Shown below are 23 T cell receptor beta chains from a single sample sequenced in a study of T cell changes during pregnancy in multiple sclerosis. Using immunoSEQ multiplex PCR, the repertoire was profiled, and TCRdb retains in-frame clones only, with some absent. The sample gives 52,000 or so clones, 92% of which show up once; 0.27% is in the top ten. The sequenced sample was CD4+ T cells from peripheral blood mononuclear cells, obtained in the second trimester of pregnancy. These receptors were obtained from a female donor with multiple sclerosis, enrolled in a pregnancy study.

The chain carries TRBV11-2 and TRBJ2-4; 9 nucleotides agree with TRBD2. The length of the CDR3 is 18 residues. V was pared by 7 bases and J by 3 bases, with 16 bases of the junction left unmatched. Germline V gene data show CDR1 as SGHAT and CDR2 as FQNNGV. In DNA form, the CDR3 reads TGTGCCAGCAAGGGGAGGGGCGGGGGGGCCCCTATCAAAAACATTCAGTACTTC. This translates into CASKGRGGGAPIKNIQYF. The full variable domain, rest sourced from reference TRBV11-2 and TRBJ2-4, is EAGVAQSPRYKIIEKRQSVAFWCNPISGHATLYWYQQILGQGPKLLIQFQNNGVVDDSQLPKDRFSAERLKGVDSTLKIQPAKLEDSAVYLCASKGRGGGAPIKNIQYFGAGTRLSVL.

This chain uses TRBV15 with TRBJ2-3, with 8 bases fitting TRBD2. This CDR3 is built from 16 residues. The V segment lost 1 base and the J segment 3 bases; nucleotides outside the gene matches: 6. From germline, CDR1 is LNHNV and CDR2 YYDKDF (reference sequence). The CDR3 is CATSRGPGGQTDTQYF. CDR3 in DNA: TGTGCCACCAGCAGAGGACCGGGGGGGCAGACAGATACGCAGTATTTT.

The CDR3 here is CASSLIFLDSSYEQYF. CDR3 in DNA: TGTGCCAGCAGCTTGATCTTTCTGGACAGCTCCTACGAGCAGTACTTC. J is TRBJ2-7 and V is TRBV5-4; D is perhaps TRBD1 (6 bases). CDR3 length equals 16 residues. Germline values: CDR1 SGHNT, CDR2 YYREEE (reference sequence). V dropped 1 base and J dropped 0 bases, with 14 bases sitting between them. Looking up the rest from reference TRBV5-4 and TRBJ2-7 gives the full variable domain: ETGVTQSPTHLIKTRGQQVTLRCSSQSGHNTVSWYQQALGQGPQFIFQYYREEENGRGNFPPRFSGLQFPNYSSELNVNALELDDSALYLCASSLIFLDSSYEQYFGPGTRLTVT.

The CDR3 bases are TGTGCCAGTAGTTCGGGGGTCTCTGGGGCCAACGTCCTGACTTTC. Translating gives CASSSGVSGANVLTF. The rearrangement joins TRBV19 to TRBJ2-6; a weak D match, TRBD2 (6 bases). The CDR3 covers 15 residues. Germline assignment: CDR1 LNHDA and CDR2 SQIVND (reference sequence). The ends were cut back, 5 bases at V and 0 bases at J, with 8 bases in the middle.

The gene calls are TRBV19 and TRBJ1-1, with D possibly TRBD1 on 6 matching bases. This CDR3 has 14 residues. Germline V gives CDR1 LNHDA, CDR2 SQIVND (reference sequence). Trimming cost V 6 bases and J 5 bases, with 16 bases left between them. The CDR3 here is CASSYQGRGTEAFF. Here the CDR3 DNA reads TGTGCCAGTAGCTATCAGGGGCGCGGGACTGAAGCTTTCTTT.

The DNA of the CDR3 is TGTGCCGCCTCCCTTGGACTTAAGGGAGGCCACACCTTC. Encoded protein: CAASLGLKGGHTF. This chain joins TRBV28 and TRBJ1-2; D is undetermined. V dropped 11 bases and J dropped 12 bases, with 25 bases sitting between them. This CDR3 contains 13 residues. Germline V gives CDR1 MDHEN, CDR2 SYDVKM.

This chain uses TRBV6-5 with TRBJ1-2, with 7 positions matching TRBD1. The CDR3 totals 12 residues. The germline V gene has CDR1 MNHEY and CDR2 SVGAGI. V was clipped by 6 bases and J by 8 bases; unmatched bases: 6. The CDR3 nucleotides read TGTGCCAGCAGCACGACAGGGTCCGGCTACACCTTC. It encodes CASSTTGSGYTF.

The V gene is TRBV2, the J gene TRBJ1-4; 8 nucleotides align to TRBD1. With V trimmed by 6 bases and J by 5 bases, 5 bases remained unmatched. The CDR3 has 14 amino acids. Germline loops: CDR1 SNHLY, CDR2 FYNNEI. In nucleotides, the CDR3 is TGTGCCAGCAGCACAGGGGGAAGAAATGAAAAACTGTTTTTT. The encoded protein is CASSTGGRNEKLFF. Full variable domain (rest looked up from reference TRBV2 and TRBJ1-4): EPEVTQTPSHQVTQMGQEVILRCVPISNHLYFYWYRQILGQKVEFLVSFYNNEISEKSEIFDDQFSVERPDGSNFTLKIRSTKLEDSAMYFCASSTGGRNEKLFFGSGTQLSVL.

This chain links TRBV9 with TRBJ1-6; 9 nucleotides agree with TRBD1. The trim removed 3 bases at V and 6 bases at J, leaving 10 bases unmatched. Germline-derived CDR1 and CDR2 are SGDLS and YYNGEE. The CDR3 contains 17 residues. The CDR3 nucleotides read TGTGCCAGCAGCGCAACCGGGACAGGGTTAGTTAATTCACCCCTCCACTTT. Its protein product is CASSATGTGLVNSPLHF. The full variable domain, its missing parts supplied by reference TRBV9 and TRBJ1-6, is DSGVTQTPKHLITATGQRVTLRCSPRSGDLSVYWYQQSLDQGLQFLIQYYNGEERAKGNILERFSAQQFPDLHSELNLSSLELGDSALYFCASSATGTGLVNSPLHFGNGTRLTVT.

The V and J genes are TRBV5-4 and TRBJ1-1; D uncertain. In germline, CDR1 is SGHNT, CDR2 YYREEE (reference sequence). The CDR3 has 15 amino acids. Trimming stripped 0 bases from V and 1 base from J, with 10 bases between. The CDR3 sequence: CASSLAAAGNTEAFF. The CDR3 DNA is TGTGCCAGCAGCTTGGCAGCAGCGGGGAACACTGAAGCTTTCTTT.

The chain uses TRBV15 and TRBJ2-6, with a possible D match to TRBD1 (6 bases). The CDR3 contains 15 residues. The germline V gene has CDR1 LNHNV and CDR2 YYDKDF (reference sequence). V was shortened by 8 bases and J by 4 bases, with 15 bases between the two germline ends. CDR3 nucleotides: TGTGCCACCGCTAACAGGGAGACGGGGGCCAACGTCCTGACTTTC. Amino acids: CATANRETGANVLTF.

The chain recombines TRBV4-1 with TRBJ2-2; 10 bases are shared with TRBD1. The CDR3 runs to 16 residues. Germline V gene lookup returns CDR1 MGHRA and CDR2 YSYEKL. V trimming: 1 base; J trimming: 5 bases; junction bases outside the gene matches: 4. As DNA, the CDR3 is TGCGCCAGCAGCCAAGGGGGACAGGGGTATACCGGGGAGCTGTTTTTT. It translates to CASSQGGQGYTGELFF.

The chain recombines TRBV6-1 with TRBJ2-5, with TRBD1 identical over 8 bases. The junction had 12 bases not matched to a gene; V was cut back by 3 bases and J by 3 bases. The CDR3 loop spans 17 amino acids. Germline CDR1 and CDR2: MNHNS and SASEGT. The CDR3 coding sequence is TGTGCCAGCAGTGATCGGACAGGGCAAGAGTGGGAAGAGACCCAGTACTTC. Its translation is CASSDRTGQEWEETQYF.

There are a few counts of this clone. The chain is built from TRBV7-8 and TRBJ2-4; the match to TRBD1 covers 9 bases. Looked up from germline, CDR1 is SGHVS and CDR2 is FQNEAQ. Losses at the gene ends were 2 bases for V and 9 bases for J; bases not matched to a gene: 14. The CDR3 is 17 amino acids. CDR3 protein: CASSLTPLGQGLGIQYF. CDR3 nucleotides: TGTGCCAGCAGCTTAACGCCGTTAGGACAGGGGCTCGGCATTCAGTACTTC.

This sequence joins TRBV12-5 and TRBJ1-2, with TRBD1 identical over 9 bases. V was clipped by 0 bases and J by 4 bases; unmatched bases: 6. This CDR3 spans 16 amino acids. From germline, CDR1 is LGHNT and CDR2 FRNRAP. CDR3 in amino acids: CASGLVPGQGVYGYTF. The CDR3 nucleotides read TGTGCTAGTGGTTTGGTGCCGGGACAGGGTGTCTATGGCTACACCTTC.

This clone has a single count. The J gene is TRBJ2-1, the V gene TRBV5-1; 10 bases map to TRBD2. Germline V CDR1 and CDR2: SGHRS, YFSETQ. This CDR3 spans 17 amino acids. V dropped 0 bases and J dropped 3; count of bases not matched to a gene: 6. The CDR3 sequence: CASSLGASGSLYNEQFF. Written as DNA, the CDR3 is TGCGCCAGCAGCTTGGGGGCTAGCGGGAGTCTCTACAATGAGCAGTTCTTC.

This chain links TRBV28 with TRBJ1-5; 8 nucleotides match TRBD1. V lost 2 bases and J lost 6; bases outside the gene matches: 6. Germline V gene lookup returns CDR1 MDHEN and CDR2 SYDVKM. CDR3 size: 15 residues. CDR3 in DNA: TGTGCCAGCAGTTTAAACAGGGGGGCGGGTCAGCCCCAGCATTTT. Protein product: CASSLNRGAGQPQHF.

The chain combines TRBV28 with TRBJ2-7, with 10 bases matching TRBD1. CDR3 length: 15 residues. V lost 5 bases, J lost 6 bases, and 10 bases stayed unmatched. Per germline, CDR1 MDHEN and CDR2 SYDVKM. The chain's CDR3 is CASSPTGGGRGEQYF. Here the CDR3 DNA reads TGTGCCAGCAGTCCGACAGGGGGCGGCCGTGGCGAGCAGTACTTC. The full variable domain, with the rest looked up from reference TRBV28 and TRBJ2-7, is DVKVTQSSRYLVKRTGEKVFLECVQDMDHENMFWYRQDPGLGLRLIYFSYDVKMKEKGDIPEGYSVSREKKERFSLILESASTNQTSMYLCASSPTGGGRGEQYFGPGTRLTVT.

CDR3 sequence reads: CASSPKRGQGTGELFF. For the CDR3, the DNA is TGTGCCAGCAGCCCAAAGAGGGGACAGGGCACCGGGGAGCTGTTTTTT. This sequence joins TRBV21-1 and TRBJ2-2; TRBD1 was called by the table and not checked on the DNA. TRBV21-1 is described as a pseudogene. The length of the CDR3 is 16 residues.

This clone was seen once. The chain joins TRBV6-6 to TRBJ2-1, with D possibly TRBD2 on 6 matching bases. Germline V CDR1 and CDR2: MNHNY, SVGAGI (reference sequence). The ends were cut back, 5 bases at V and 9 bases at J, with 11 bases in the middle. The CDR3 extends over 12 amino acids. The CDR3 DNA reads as TGTGCCAGCAGTCCCACTAGCCCTGAGCAGTTCTTC. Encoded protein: CASSPTSPEQFF.

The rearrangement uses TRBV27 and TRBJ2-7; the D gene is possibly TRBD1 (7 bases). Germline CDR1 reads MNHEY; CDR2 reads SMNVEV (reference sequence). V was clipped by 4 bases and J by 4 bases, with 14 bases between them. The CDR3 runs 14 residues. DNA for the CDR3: TGTGCCAGCAGTTCAGGGGGACTTCGGTACGAGCAGTACTTC. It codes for CASSSGGLRYEQYF.

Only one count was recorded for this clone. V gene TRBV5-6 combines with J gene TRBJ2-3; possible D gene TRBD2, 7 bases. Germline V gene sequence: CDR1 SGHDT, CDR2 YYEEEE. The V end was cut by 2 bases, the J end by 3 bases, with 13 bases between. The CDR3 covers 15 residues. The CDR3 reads CASSFGGGGTDTQYF. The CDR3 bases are TGTGCCAGCAGCTTTGGGGGCGGGGGTACAGATACGCAGTATTTT.

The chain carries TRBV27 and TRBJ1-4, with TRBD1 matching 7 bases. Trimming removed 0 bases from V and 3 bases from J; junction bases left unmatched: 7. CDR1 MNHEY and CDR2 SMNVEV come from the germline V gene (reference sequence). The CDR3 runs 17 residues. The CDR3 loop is CASSLSNRGSSNEKLFF. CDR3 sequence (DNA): TGTGCCAGCAGTTTATCGAACAGGGGTTCATCTAATGAAAAACTGTTTTTT.